This TCR beta chain appears in the sequencing data of a study of cytomegalovirus exposure and HLA in healthy donors. The wider study: A subsequent analysis reported that the roughly 120 validation repertoires were produced on the same platform that had also been used for the 666 first-cohort repertoires. Study results and limitations: A subsequent analysis found that TCR clusters from the first cohort also tended to co-occur in the 90 to 150 validation repertoires, with 90% to 95% of cluster scores above 0. Cytomegalovirus-associated TCR beta chains were listed, numbering some 180.

Trimming cost V 3 bases and J 1 base, with 7 bases left between them. This CDR3 comprises 14 residues. Germline CDR1 and CDR2: SGDLS and YYNGEE. A roughly 120-subject validation cohort, separate from the approximately 690-subject first cohort, supplied the donors. On this clone: Its antigen is undetermined.

The data were produced by immunoSEQ multiplex PCR, yet TCRdb's version contains in-frame clones alone and is incomplete. The table has about 110,000 clones, over 75% seen once. The TCR originated in a woman under 40 in good health and CMV-seropositive. V and J are TRBV9 and TRBJ2-2; D unclear. What was sequenced was PBMCs. The CDR3: CASSEQQNTGELFF. The CDR3 nucleotides read TGTGCCAGCAGCGAACAACAGAACACCGGGGAGCTGTTTTTT.